This T cell receptor (beta chain) was profiled in a study of CD8+CD57+ T cells in acquired aplastic anemia. As for the study in general: An average of 3.2 ug of DNA was obtained from sorted CD4+ and CD8+ cells.

Per the germline V gene, CDR1 is SNHLY and CDR2 is FYNNEI. Trimming removed 3 bases from V and 7 bases from J; junction bases left unmatched: 4. The CDR3 sequence is 14 residues long. This clonotype came up a few times. The template for TCR beta VDJ and CDR3 sequence profiling was genomic DNA. Each CDR3 protein is one row after TCRdb ran MiXCR on the reads. Among over 150,000 distinct CDR3 sequences listed, around 75% were seen once. All sequencing subjects had displayed CD8+CD57+ cell expansion on flow cytometry. The chain combines TRBV2 with TRBJ2-7; 12 bases fit TRBD2. Input material: sorted CD4+, CD8+, or CD8+CD57+ T cells (not recorded which) from PBMCs. This receptor was obtained from a human donor with aplastic anemia. CDR3 amino acids: CASSETSGSGEQYF. The CDR3 region has the DNA TGTGCCAGCAGTGAGACTAGCGGGAGTGGTGAGCAGTACTTC.